The next 3 T cell receptor beta chains were all read from a single sample in a study of T cell responses to AZD1222 COVID-19 vaccine. The protocol was immunoSEQ multiplex PCR, while the TCRdb copy is restricted to in-frame clones and leaves out a portion. This table has about 120,000 clones, around 85% appearing once. This material consisted of peripheral blood, taken on day 0 of MenACWY control vaccination. All receptors come from an adult in good health.

This clone was detected a few times. The chain has TRBV12-3 or TRBV12-4 and TRBJ1-2; perhaps TRBD1 as D (5 bases). Trimming left V 5 bases short and J 4 bases short, with 8 bases between. The CDR3 runs to 12 residues. Here the CDR3 reads CASSGDSYGYTF. The CDR3 DNA reads TGTGCCAGCAGTGGAGACAGCTATGGCTACACCTTC.

V and J are TRBV6-2 or TRBV6-3 and TRBJ2-3, with D unresolved. There are 17 residues in the CDR3. The germline V gene has CDR1 MNHEY and CDR2 SVGEGT. V lost 0 bases and J lost 4, with 17 bases in between. The CDR3 spells CASSYSELAAGADTQYF. CDR3 bases: TGTGCCAGCAGTTACTCGGAACTCGCGGCTGGGGCAGATACGCAGTATTTT.

This rearrangement joins TRBV19 to TRBJ1-2; 7 bases line up with TRBD1. The V gene's germline CDR1 is LNHDA and CDR2 SQIVND (reference sequence). With 5 bases clipped from V and 5 bases from J, the junction kept 5 bases outside the gene matches. The CDR3 has 13 residues. The CDR3 DNA reads TGTGCCAGTAGTCCTACAGGGGTGTATGGCTACACCTTC. This encodes CASSPTGVYGYTF.